The sequence of this T cell receptor beta chain was determined in a study of cytomegalovirus exposure and HLA in healthy donors. Trimming took 0 bases from V and 3 from J, leaving 9 bases between them. Germline V lookup: CDR1 GTSNPN, CDR2 SVGIG (reference sequence). CDR3 length equals 13 residues. PCR amplification relied on 60 Vbeta primers (plus 13 Jbeta primers). Assay used: immunoSEQ multiplex PCR; TCRdb lists only in-frame clones, some missing. The sample has about 150,000 clones; about 79% are singletons. This TCR was sampled from a male donor in good health and CMV-seronegative. The chain carries TRBV30 and TRBJ2-7; D might be TRBD1 (5 bases). Source material: PBMCs. The CDR3 here is CAWSVLRGYEQYF. The CDR3 DNA is TGTGCCTGGAGTGTACTAAGGGGCTACGAGCAGTACTTC.